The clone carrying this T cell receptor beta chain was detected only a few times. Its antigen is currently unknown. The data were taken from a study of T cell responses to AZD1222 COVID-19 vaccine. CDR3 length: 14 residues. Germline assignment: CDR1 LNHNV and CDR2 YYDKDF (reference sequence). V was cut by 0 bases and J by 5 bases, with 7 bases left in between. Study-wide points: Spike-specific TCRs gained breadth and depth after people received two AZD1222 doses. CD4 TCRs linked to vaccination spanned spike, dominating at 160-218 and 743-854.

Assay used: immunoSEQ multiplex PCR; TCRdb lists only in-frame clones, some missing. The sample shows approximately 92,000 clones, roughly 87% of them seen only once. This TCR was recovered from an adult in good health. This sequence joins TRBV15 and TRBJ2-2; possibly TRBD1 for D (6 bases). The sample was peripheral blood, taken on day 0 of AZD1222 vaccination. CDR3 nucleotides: TGTGCCACCAGCAGAGAAGGGGGTACCGGGGAGCTGTTTTTT. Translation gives CATSREGGTGELFF.